This T cell receptor beta chain was sequenced in a study of blood T cells in healthy people across ages. Study conclusions and caveats: While age rose, TCR beta diversity per million T cells dropped in a roughly linear way.

A remark on this clonotype: What it recognizes is unknown.

Extraction yielded at least 5.5 micrograms of total RNA per sample. Sample-barcoded 5' priming and a J-beta primer mix drove a second PCR of roughly 7 to 11 cycles. There were at least 2.5 million CDR3-containing paired-end reads obtained from each sample. TCRdb re-called the 5' RACE reads with MiXCR, one entry per CDR3 protein. The repertoire holds some 1.1 million distinct CDR3 sequences, with 35% to 40% as singletons. This clonotype originated in a man between 18 and 35 years old in good health. Material for sequencing was blood.

CDR3 residues: CASIRDRGMNTEAFF. The CDR3 DNA reads as TGTGCCAGCATACGGGACAGGGGGATGAACACTGAAGCTTTCTTT. The chain couples TRBV12-3 or TRBV12-4 to TRBJ1-1; 11 positions match TRBD1. The V segment lost 7 bases and the J segment 0 bases; nucleotides outside the gene matches: 4. The CDR3 is 15 residues long.